The 27 T cell receptor beta chains below come from one sample, sequenced in a study of B cell selection in AIRE deficiency. Repertoires were generated with immunoSEQ multiplex PCR, while TCRdb's copy carries only in-frame clones and drops some. Of about 24,000 clones listed, about 96% are singletons. The sorted conventional CD4 T cells were gated as CD4+CD127+. Sequencing used CD4+CD127+ conventional T cells sorted from PBMCs. The receptors here all came from a human donor in good health.

Turning to this clone: The junction departs from the called germline gene at one end, perhaps through a read error. The chain couples TRBV11-2 to TRBJ2-2, with D tentatively TRBD1 or TRBD2 (5 bases each). Germline loops: CDR1 SGHAT, CDR2 FQNNGV. The CDR3 totals 16 residues. The CDR3 nucleotides read TGTGCCAGCAGCCTAGATGGGGCCGGGACCCCCGGGGAGCTGTTTTTT. Amino acid sequence: CASSLDGAGTPGELFF.

There are a few counts of this clone. The gene calls are TRBV10-3 and TRBJ1-5; 9 bases align to TRBD1. The CDR3 has 15 residues. Trimming cost V 5 bases and J 3 bases; bases outside gene matches: 5. The germline V gene encodes CDR1 ENHRY and CDR2 SYGVKD. The CDR3 protein is CAISRTGVNNQPQHF. For the CDR3, the DNA is TGTGCCATCAGTCGGACAGGGGTTAACAATCAGCCCCAGCATTTT.

The rearrangement uses TRBV5-1 and TRBJ2-3; TRBD1 matches 8 bases. The CDR3 runs to 14 residues. The V gene's germline CDR1 is SGHRS and CDR2 YFSETQ. V was clipped by 5 bases and J by 0 bases; unmatched bases: 2. The CDR3 loop reads CASRTGESTDTQYF. CDR3 DNA sequence: TGCGCCAGCAGGACAGGGGAGAGCACAGATACGCAGTATTTT.

Notes on this clone: The junction differs from germline at one of its ends, possibly a read error. This chain links TRBV28 with TRBJ1-6, with a tentative D call TRBD1 (5 bases). Germline V lookup: CDR1 MDHEN, CDR2 SYDVKM. The CDR3 loop spans 12 amino acids. The CDR3 reads CGSEGTNSPLHF. For the CDR3, the DNA is TGTGGCAGCGAGGGGACTAATTCACCCCTCCACTTT.

J is TRBJ2-5 and V is TRBV7-2; 7 positions match TRBD1. With V trimmed by 5 bases and J by 7 bases, 7 bases remained unmatched. The V gene's germline CDR1 is SGHTA and CDR2 FQGNSA. This CDR3 comprises 13 residues. The DNA of the CDR3 is TGTGCCAGCAGCCGTACGACAGGGTGGACCCAGTACTTC. Translation: CASSRTTGWTQYF.

The J gene is TRBJ2-3, the V gene TRBV9; 12 bases match TRBD2. Germline loops: CDR1 SGDLS, CDR2 YYNGEE. There are 18 residues in the CDR3. With V trimmed by 0 bases and J by 6 bases, 11 bases remained unmatched. The CDR3 DNA reads TGTGCCAGCAGCGTAGAGGTTTCTAGCGGGGGGGCACGCGATACGCAGTATTTT. It translates to CASSVEVSSGGARDTQYF.

The genes are TRBV7-2 and TRBJ2-5; 14 positions match TRBD2. This CDR3 contains 16 residues. Unmatched junction bases numbered 5, after V lost 4 bases and J lost 4 bases. Per germline, CDR1 SGHTA and CDR2 FQGNSA. In nucleotides, the CDR3 is TGTGCCAGCAGCTCGAGACTAGCGGGGGGGATAGAGACCCAGTACTTC. The encoded protein is CASSSRLAGGIETQYF.

V gene TRBV6-6 combines with J gene TRBJ1-4; D perhaps matches TRBD1 (5 bases). The length of the CDR3 is 15 residues. V gave up 2 bases and J gave up 8 bases, with 15 bases separating them. CDR1 is MNHNY, CDR2 SVGAGI, per germline (reference sequence). The CDR3 protein is CASSYTSRQGEKLFF. In DNA, the CDR3 is TGTGCCAGCAGTTACACCTCTCGGCAGGGCGAAAAACTGTTTTTT.

J is TRBJ1-1 and V is TRBV6-1; TRBD1 is a possible D gene (5 bases). Germline loops: CDR1 MNHNS, CDR2 SASEGT. V dropped 4 bases and J dropped 6 bases, with 18 bases sitting between them. The CDR3 contains 15 residues. This CDR3 is CASSVERGVTPEAFF. The DNA of the CDR3 is TGTGCCAGCAGTGTAGAGAGAGGGGTAACCCCTGAAGCTTTCTTT.

The genes are TRBV7-8 and TRBJ1-2; D possibly corresponds to TRBD1 (6 bases). CDR1 and CDR2 (germline): SGHVS, FQNEAQ. The CDR3 is 13 amino acids. With 6 bases removed from V and 3 bases from J, the gap between germline ends came to 11 bases. The DNA for the CDR3 is TGTGCCAGCAGGGCGGGGGGCGACTATGGCTACACCTTC. Its protein product is CASRAGGDYGYTF.

The V and J genes are TRBV6-1 and TRBJ1-1, with 7 nucleotides matching TRBD1. Germline trimming cut 3 bases from V and 0 bases from J; bases unmatched to any gene: 7. This CDR3 has 16 residues. Germline V lookup: CDR1 MNHNS, CDR2 SASEGT. The CDR3 nucleotides are TGTGCCAGCAGTGATACAGGGGCGGGAATGAACACTGAAGCTTTCTTT. This codes for CASSDTGAGMNTEAFF.

The chain joins TRBV6-5 to TRBJ1-1, with a possible D match to TRBD1 (5 bases). This CDR3 region has 16 residues. Trimming took 0 bases from V and 1 from J, leaving 12 bases between them. Germline lookup yields CDR1 MNHEY and CDR2 SVGAGI. The CDR3 region has the DNA TGTGCCAGCAGTTACTCGAGAGGGGTGAAGAACACTGAAGCTTTCTTT. Its protein product is CASSYSRGVKNTEAFF.

This clone was seen just once. The chain recombines TRBV2 with TRBJ2-1, with D hard to call. Germline V gene lookup returns CDR1 SNHLY and CDR2 FYNNEI. The V end was cut by 6 bases, the J end by 7 bases, with 10 bases between. The CDR3 contains 12 residues. CDR3 region: CASRANGNEQFF. Written as DNA, the CDR3 is TGTGCCAGCAGGGCTAACGGTAATGAGCAGTTCTTC.

The V call is TRBV5-1, the J call TRBJ2-3; D perhaps matches TRBD2 (6 bases). This CDR3 has 14 amino acids. Germline CDR1 and CDR2: SGHRS and YFSETQ. V was pared by 4 bases and J by 0 bases, with 9 bases between. CDR3 region: CASSPRGSTDTQYF. The CDR3 DNA sequence: TGCGCCAGCAGCCCGCGGGGAAGCACAGATACGCAGTATTTT.

This chain links TRBV19 with TRBJ1-1; 7 bases line up with TRBD1. Germline V lookup: CDR1 LNHDA, CDR2 SQIVND (reference sequence). With 7 bases clipped from V and 0 bases from J, the junction kept 14 bases outside the gene matches. The CDR3 consists of 17 residues. The CDR3 bases are TGTGCCAGTACCCTCGCAAGGACAGGAGCAATGAACACTGAAGCTTTCTTT. It codes for CASTLARTGAMNTEAFF.

The CDR3 DNA sequence: TGTGCCAGCAGCTTAGACAATTTCCAGGGAGAACTGTTTTTT. It specifies CASSLDNFQGELFF. The chain couples TRBV5-4 to TRBJ1-4; D is perhaps TRBD1 (5 bases). The CDR3 length is 14 residues. From germline, CDR1 is SGHNT and CDR2 YYREEE (reference sequence). The germline V and J ends were trimmed by 2 bases and 12 bases, with 17 bases remaining between them.

This rearrangement joins TRBV7-9 to TRBJ1-5; tentative D call: TRBD1 (5 bases). The V gene lost 5 bases and the J gene lost 7 bases, with 18 bases spanning the gap. This CDR3 is 15 amino acids long. Germline assignment: CDR1 SEHNR and CDR2 FQNEAQ (reference sequence). CDR3 protein: CASSATGAQRQPQHF. The DNA for the CDR3 is TGTGCCAGCAGCGCCACTGGGGCGCAAAGACAGCCCCAGCATTTT.

This clone was seen only a few times. The rearrangement uses TRBV19 and TRBJ1-6; D unresolved. Germline values: CDR1 LNHDA, CDR2 SQIVND (reference sequence). V gave up 2 bases and J gave up 9 bases, with 17 bases separating them. The CDR3 is made up of 16 amino acids. The CDR3 loop is CASSIKTSWEVSPLHF. The DNA for the CDR3 is TGTGCCAGTAGTATAAAGACCTCCTGGGAGGTTTCACCCCTCCACTTT.

This chain links TRBV5-1 with TRBJ2-7; a possible D gene is TRBD1 (5 bases). Germline CDR1 reads SGHRS; CDR2 reads YFSETQ. The CDR3 length is 14 residues. The V end lost 6 bases, the J end lost 1 base, and 14 bases lay between the germline ends. CDR3 protein: CASNRPEESYEQYF. Here the CDR3 DNA reads TGCGCCAGCAACAGGCCCGAGGAATCCTACGAGCAGTACTTC.

The chain recombines TRBV5-1 with TRBJ2-1; D may be TRBD1 (6 bases). Trimming took off 2 bases at V and 4 bases at J, with 10 bases between the two ends. This CDR3 has 14 residues. Per the germline V gene, CDR1 is SGHRS and CDR2 is YFSETQ. CDR3: CASSFGGEYNEQFF. CDR3 DNA sequence: TGCGCCAGCAGCTTTGGGGGCGAGTACAATGAGCAGTTCTTC.

The chain is built from TRBV5-1 and TRBJ1-6, with D unresolved. Germline CDR1 reads SGHRS; CDR2 reads YFSETQ. This CDR3 has 15 residues. Between the trimmed V and J ends, which lost 6 bases and 7 bases, there was a span of 17 bases. DNA for the CDR3: TGCGCCAGCACCGAGACCGGACGGCTAAATTCACCCCTCCACTTT. Residues: CASTETGRLNSPLHF.

The chain combines TRBV6-6 with TRBJ1-1; tentative D call: TRBD1 (6 bases). CDR3 length equals 16 residues. The germline V gene encodes CDR1 MNHNY and CDR2 SVGAGI (reference sequence). The V end lost 1 base, the J end lost 1 base, and 13 bases lay between the germline ends. This CDR3 reads CASSYWGRLGNTEAFF. The CDR3, as DNA: TGTGCCAGCAGTTACTGGGGGCGACTCGGGAACACTGAAGCTTTCTTT.

CDR3 region: CASSPGTGKKETQYF. Written as DNA, the CDR3 is TGTGCCAGCAGCCCAGGGACAGGCAAGAAAGAGACCCAGTACTTC. The chain combines TRBV7-3 with TRBJ2-5; 8 nucleotides line up with TRBD1. The CDR3 spans 15 residues. Losses at the gene ends were 5 bases for V and 3 bases for J; bases not matched to a gene: 8. Per germline, CDR1 SGHTA and CDR2 FQGTGA.

The chain employs TRBV13 and TRBJ1-1; TRBD1 agrees at 7 bases. This CDR3 spans 15 amino acids. The V and J ends lost 3 bases and 1 base, in that order; junction bases with no gene match: 5. Germline V gives CDR1 PRHDT, CDR2 FYEKMQ (reference sequence). CDR3 sequence: CASSFLDRRNTEAFF. In DNA form, the CDR3 reads TGTGCCAGCAGCTTCCTGGACAGGAGGAACACTGAAGCTTTCTTT.

The CDR3 coding sequence is TGTGCCAGCAGTTTACGGGCGACAGGGGAGGTTCCTTATGGCTACACCTTC. Encoded protein: CASSLRATGEVPYGYTF. This chain uses TRBV27 with TRBJ1-2, with 8 positions matching TRBD1. Germline CDR1 and CDR2: MNHEY and SMNVEV (reference sequence). With V trimmed by 2 bases and J by 5 bases, 13 bases remained unmatched. The CDR3 has 17 residues.

The chain combines TRBV9 with TRBJ2-6; D is ambiguous. Per the germline V gene, CDR1 is SGDLS and CDR2 is YYNGEE. The CDR3 is made up of 15 amino acids. Between the trimmed V and J ends, which lost 3 bases and 3 bases, there was a span of 10 bases. The CDR3 DNA is TGTGCCAGCAGCGCGCTCCCCGTTGGGGCCAACGTCCTGACTTTC. Translation: CASSALPVGANVLTF.

This sequence joins TRBV4-3 and TRBJ1-5; D is possibly TRBD1 (5 bases). The CDR3 extends over 14 amino acids. In germline, CDR1 is LGHNA, CDR2 YSLEER. V lost 2 bases, J lost 10 bases, and 15 bases lay in between. Written as DNA, the CDR3 is TGCGCCAGCAGCCAAAGCACGGACACGATCCCCCAGCATTTT. Translation gives CASSQSTDTIPQHF.